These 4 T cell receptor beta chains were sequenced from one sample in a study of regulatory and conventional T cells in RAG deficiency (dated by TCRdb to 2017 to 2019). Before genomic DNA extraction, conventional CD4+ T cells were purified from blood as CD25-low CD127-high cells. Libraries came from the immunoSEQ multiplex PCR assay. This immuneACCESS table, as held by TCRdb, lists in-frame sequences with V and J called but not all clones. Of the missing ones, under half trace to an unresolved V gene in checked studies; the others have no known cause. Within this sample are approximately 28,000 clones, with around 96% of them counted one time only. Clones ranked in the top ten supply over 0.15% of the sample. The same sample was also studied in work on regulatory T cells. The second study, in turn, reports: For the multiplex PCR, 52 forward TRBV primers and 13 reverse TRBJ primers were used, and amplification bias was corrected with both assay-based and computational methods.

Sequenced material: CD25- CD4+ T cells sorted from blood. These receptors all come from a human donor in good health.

The CDR3 sequence is CASSASSSMSGYGYTF. Written as DNA, the CDR3 is TGTGCCAGCAGTGCCTCATCCTCAATGAGCGGCTATGGCTACACCTTC. This chain uses TRBV6-1 with TRBJ1-2; unclear D gene. This CDR3 has 16 residues. Germline V gene data show CDR1 as MNHNS and CDR2 as SASEGT. The germline V and J ends were trimmed by 4 bases and 4 bases, with 19 bases remaining between them.

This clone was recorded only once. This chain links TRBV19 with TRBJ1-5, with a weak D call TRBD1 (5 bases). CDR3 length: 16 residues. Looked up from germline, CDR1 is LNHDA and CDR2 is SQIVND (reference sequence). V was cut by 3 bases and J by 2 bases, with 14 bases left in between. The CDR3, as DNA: TGTGCCAGTAGTATCAGATGGCAGGGCGGCAATCAGCCCCAGCATTTT. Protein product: CASSIRWQGGNQPQHF. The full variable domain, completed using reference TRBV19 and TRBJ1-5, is DGGITQSPKYLFRKEGQNVTLSCEQNLNHDAMYWYRQDPGQGLRLIYYSQIVNDFQKGDIAEGYSVSREKKESFPLTVTSAQKNPTAFYLCASSIRWQGGNQPQHFGDGTRLSIL.

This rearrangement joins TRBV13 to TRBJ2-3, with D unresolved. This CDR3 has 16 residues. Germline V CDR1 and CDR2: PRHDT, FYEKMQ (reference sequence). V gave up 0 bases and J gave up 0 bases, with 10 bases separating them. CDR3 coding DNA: TGTGCCAGCAGCTTAGGAGGCAGACTCAGCACAGATACGCAGTATTTT. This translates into CASSLGGRLSTDTQYF.

The CDR3 bases are TGCGCCAGCAGCTGGCCGGGACAGGGGTTGTCCGGGGAGCTGTTTTTT. Translating gives CASSWPGQGLSGELFF. The chain uses TRBV5-1 and TRBJ2-2, with 10 bases matching TRBD1. The length of the CDR3 is 16 residues. The germline V gene has CDR1 SGHRS and CDR2 YFSETQ. The V segment lost 3 bases and the J segment 6 bases; nucleotides outside the gene matches: 8.